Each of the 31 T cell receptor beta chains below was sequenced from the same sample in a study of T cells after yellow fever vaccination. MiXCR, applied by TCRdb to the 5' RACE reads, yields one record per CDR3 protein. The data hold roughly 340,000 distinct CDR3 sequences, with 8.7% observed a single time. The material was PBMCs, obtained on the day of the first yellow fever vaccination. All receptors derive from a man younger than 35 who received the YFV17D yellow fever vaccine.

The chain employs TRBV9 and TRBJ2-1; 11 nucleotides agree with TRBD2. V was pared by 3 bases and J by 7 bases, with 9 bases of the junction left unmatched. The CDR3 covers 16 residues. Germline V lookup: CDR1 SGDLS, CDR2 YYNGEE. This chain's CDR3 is CASSAPLAGGLNEQFF. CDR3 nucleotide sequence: TGTGCCAGCAGCGCCCCATTAGCGGGGGGGCTTAATGAGCAGTTCTTC.

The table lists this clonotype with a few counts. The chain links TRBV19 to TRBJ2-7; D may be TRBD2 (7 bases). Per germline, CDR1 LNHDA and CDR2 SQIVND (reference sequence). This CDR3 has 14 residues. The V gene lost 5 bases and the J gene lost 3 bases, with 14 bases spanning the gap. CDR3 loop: CASSPGGTYYEQYF. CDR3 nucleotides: TGTGCCAGTAGTCCGGGGGGCACTTACTACGAGCAGTACTTC.

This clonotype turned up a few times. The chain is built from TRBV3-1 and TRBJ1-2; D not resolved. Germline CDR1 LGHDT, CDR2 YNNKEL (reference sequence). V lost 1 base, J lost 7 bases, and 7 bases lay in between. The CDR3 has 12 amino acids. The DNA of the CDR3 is TGTGCCAGCAGCCAAGGTCCAGCTGGCTACACCTTC. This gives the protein CASSQGPAGYTF.

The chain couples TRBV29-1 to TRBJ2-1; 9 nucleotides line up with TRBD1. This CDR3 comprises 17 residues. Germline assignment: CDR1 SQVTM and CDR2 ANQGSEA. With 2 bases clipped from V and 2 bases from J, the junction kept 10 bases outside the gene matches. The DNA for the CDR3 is TGCAGCGTTGAATCCCGGGCCCGGGACAGGGCCTACAATGAGCAGTTCTTC. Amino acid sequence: CSVESRARDRAYNEQFF.

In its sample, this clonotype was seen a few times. Written as DNA, the CDR3 is TGTGCCACCCAAAAGGACGGTTTCTCCTACGAGCAGTACTTC. Translated, it gives CATQKDGFSYEQYF. The rearrangement joins TRBV6-2 or TRBV6-3 to TRBJ2-7; D gene ambiguous. Germline CDR1 is MNHEY and CDR2 is SVGEGT. The CDR3 runs to 14 residues. The ends were cut back, 10 bases at V and 0 bases at J, with 16 bases in the middle.

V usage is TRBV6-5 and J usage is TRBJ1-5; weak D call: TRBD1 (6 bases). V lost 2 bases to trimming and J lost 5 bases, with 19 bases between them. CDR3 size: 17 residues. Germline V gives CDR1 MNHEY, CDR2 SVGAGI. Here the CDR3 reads CASSYPTQKTGYQPQHF. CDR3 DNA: TGTGCCAGCAGTTACCCGACCCAAAAGACAGGCTATCAGCCCCAGCATTTT.

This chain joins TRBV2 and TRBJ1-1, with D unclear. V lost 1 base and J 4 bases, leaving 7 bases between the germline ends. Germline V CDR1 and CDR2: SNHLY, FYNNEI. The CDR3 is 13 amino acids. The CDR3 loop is CASSEGVGTEAFF. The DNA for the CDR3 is TGTGCCAGCAGTGAAGGGGTGGGCACTGAAGCTTTCTTT.

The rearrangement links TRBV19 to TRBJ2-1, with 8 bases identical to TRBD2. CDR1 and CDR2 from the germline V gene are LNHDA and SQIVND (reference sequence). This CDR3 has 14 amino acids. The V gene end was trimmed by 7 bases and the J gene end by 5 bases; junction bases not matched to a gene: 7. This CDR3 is CASNPGGSNNEQFF. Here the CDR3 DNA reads TGTGCCAGTAACCCGGGGGGGTCCAACAATGAGCAGTTCTTC.

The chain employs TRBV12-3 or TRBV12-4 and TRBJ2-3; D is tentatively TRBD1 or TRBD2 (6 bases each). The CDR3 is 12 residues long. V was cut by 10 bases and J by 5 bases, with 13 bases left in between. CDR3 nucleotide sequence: TGTGCCACGGGGGCGTTTATAGATACGCAGTATTTT. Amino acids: CATGAFIDTQYF.

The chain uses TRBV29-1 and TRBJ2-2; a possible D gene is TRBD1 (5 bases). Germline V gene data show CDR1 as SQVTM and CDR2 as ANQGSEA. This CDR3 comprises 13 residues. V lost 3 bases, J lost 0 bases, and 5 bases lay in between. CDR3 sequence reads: CSVETANTGELFF. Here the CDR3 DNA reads TGCAGCGTTGAGACAGCGAACACCGGGGAGCTGTTTTTT.

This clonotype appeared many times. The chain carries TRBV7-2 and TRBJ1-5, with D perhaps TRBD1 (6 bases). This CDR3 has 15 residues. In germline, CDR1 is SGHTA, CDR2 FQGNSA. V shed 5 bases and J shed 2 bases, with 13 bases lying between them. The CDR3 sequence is CASSLPGARNQPQHF. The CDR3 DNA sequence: TGTGCCAGCAGCCTCCCAGGGGCTCGCAATCAGCCCCAGCATTTT.

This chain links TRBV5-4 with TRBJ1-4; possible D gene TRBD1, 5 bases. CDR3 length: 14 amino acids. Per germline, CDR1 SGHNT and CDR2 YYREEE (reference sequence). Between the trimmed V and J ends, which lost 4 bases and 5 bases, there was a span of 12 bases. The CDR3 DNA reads TGTGCCAGCAGCAAACGGGACGCCAATGAAAAACTGTTTTTT. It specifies CASSKRDANEKLFF.

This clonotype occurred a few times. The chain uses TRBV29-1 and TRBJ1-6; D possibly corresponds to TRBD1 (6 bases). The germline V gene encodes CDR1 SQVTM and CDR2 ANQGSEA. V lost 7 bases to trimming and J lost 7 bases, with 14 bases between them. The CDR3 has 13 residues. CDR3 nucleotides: TGCAGCGGACAGGACAGCTTAAATTCACCCCTCCACTTT. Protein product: CSGQDSLNSPLHF.

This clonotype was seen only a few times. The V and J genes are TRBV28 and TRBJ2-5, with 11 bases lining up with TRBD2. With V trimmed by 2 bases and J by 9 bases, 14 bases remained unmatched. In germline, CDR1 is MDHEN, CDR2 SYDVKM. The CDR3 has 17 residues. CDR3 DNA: TGTGCCAGCAGTTTACTAGTAGCGGGGGGGACAAGTGGGGCCCAGTACTTC. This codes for CASSLLVAGGTSGAQYF. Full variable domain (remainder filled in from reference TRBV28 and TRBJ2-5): DVKVTQSSRYLVKRTGEKVFLECVQDMDHENMFWYRQDPGLGLRLIYFSYDVKMKEKGDIPEGYSVSREKKERFSLILESASTNQTSMYLCASSLLVAGGTSGAQYFGPGTRLLVL.

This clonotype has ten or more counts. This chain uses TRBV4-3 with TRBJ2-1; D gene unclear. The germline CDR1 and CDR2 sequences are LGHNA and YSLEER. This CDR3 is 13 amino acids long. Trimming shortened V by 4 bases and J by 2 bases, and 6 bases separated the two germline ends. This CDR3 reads CASSRRAYNEQFF. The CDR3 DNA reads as TGCGCCAGCAGCCGCCGAGCCTACAATGAGCAGTTCTTC.

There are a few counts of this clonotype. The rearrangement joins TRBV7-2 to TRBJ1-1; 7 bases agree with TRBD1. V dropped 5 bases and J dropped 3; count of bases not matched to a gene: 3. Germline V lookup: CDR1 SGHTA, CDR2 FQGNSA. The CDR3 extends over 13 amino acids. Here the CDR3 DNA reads TGTGCCAGCAGCAACAGGGGTTACACTGAAGCTTTCTTT. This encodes CASSNRGYTEAFF.

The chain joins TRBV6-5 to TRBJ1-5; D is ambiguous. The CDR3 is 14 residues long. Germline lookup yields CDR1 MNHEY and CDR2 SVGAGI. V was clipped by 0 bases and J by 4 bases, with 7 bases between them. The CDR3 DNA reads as TGTGCCAGCAGTTACTCGGGGTTAAATCAGCCCCAGCATTTT. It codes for CASSYSGLNQPQHF.

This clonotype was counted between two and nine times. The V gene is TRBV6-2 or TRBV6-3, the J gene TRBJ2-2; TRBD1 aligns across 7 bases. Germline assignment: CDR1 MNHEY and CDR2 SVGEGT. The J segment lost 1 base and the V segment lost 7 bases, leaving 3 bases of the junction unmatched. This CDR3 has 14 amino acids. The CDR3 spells CASTGGQNTGELFF. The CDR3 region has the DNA TGTGCCAGCACAGGGGGTCAGAACACCGGGGAGCTGTTTTTT.

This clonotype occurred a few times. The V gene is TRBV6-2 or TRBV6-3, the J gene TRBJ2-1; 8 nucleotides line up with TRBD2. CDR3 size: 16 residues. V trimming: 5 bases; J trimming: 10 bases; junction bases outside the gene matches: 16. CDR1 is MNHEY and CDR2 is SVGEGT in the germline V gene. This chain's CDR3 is CASSPLFGGARYEQFF. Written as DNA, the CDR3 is TGTGCCAGCAGTCCCCTCTTCGGGGGGGCTCGTTACGAGCAGTTCTTC.

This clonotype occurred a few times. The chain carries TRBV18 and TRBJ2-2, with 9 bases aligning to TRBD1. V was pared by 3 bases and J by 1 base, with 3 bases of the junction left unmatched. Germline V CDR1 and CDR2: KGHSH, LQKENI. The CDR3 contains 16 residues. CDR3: CASSPEGQGNTGELFF. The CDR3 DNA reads TGTGCCAGCTCACCTGAGGGACAGGGGAACACCGGGGAGCTGTTTTTT.

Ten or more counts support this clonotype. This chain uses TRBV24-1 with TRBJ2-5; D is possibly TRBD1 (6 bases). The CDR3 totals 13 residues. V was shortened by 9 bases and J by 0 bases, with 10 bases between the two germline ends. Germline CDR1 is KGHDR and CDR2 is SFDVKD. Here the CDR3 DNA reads TGTGCCACCCGCTGGGACAACCAAGAGACCCAGTACTTC. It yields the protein CATRWDNQETQYF.

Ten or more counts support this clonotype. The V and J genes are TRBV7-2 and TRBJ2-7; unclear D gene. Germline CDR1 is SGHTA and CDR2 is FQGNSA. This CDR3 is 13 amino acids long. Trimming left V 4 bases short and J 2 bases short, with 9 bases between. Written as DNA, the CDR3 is TGTGCCAGCAGCTCCCGCTCTACCTACGAGCAGTACTTC. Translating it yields CASSSRSTYEQYF.

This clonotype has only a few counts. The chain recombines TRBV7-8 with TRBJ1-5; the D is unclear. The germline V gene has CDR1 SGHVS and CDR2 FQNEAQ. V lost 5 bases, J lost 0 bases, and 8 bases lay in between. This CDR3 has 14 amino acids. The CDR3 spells CASSPTISNQPQHF. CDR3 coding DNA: TGTGCCAGCAGCCCGACGATTAGCAATCAGCCCCAGCATTTT.

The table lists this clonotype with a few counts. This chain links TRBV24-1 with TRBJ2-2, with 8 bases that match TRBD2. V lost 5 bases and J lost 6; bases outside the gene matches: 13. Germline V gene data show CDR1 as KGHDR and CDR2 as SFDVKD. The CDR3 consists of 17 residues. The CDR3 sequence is CATSVSGGGSNSGELFF. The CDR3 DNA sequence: TGTGCCACCAGTGTGAGCGGGGGAGGTTCCAACTCCGGGGAGCTGTTTTTT.

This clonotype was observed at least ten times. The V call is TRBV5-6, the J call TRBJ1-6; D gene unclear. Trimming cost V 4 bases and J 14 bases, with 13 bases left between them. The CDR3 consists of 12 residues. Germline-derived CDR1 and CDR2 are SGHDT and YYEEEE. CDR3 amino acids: CASSPVDRTLHF. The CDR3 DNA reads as TGTGCCAGCAGCCCAGTCGATAGGACCCTCCACTTT.

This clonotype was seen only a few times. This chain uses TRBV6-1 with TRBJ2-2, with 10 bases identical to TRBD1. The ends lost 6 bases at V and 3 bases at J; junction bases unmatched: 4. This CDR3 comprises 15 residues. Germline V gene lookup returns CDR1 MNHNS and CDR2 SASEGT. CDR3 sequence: CASRAGTGDTGELFF. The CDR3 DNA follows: TGTGCCAGCAGGGCCGGGACAGGGGACACCGGGGAGCTGTTTTTT.

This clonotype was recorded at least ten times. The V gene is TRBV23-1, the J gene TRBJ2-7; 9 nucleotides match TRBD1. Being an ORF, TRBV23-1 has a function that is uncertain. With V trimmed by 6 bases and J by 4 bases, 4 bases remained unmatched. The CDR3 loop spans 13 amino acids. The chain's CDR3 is CASRRDRAYEQYV. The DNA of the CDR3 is TGCGCCAGCAGGCGGGACAGGGCATACGAGCAGTACGTC.

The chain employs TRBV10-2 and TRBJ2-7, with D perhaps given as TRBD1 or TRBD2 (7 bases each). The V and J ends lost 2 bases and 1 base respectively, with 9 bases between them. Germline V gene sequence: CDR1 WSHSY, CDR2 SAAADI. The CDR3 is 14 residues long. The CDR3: CASSEQGGSYEQYF. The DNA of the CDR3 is TGCGCCAGCAGTGAGCAGGGGGGGTCCTACGAGCAGTACTTC.

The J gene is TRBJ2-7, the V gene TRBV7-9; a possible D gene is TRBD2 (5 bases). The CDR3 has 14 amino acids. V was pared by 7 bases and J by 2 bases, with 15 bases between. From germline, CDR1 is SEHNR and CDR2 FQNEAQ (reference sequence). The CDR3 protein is CASTNPAETYEQYF. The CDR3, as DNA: TGTGCCAGCACCAATCCAGCGGAGACCTACGAGCAGTACTTC.

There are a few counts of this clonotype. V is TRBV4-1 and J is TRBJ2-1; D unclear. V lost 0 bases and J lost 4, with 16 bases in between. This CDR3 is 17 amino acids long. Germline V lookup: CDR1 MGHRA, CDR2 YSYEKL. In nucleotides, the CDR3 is TGCGCCAGCAGCCAAGATCCCGACCGAGATCCTTACAATGAGCAGTTCTTC. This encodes CASSQDPDRDPYNEQFF.

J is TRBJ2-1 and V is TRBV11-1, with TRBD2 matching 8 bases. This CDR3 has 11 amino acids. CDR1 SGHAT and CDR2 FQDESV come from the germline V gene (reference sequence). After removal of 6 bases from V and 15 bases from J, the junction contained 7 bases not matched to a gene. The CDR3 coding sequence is TGTGCCAGCAGTTATAGCGGGAATCGGTTCTTC. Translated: CASSYSGNRFF.